This passage covers 20 T cell receptor beta chains from one sample sequenced in a study of blood T cell repertoires in COVID-19. Libraries were prepared by immunoSEQ multiplex PCR; TCRdb keeps only in-frame clonotypes and omits some of them. Here the sample spans 300,000 or so clones, 90% being singletons. Specimen: peripheral blood. These receptor sequences come from a woman aged 30 to 39 with COVID-19, enrolled during active disease.

This chain uses TRBV10-3 with TRBJ1-6; 7 bases align to TRBD1. Germline V gives CDR1 ENHRY, CDR2 SYGVKD. Trimming removed 5 bases from V and 5 bases from J; junction bases left unmatched: 3. This CDR3 is built from 14 residues. The CDR3 protein is CAISTGQDNSPLHF. The CDR3 DNA is TGTGCCATCAGTACAGGACAGGATAATTCACCCCTCCACTTT.

The chain has TRBV5-4 and TRBJ2-1; 8 positions match TRBD2. This CDR3 contains 15 residues. Germline V lookup: CDR1 SGHNT, CDR2 YYREEE (reference sequence). V gave up 6 bases and J gave up 4 bases; unmatched junction bases: 9. This CDR3 reads CASTVVGTRYNEQFF. The CDR3 DNA follows: TGTGCCAGCACCGTGGTGGGGACTAGGTACAATGAGCAGTTCTTC. Using reference TRBV5-4 and TRBJ2-1 for the parts outside the CDR3, the full variable domain is ETGVTQSPTHLIKTRGQQVTLRCSSQSGHNTVSWYQQALGQGPQFIFQYYREEENGRGNFPPRFSGLQFPNYSSELNVNALELDDSALYLCASTVVGTRYNEQFFGPGTRLTVL.

The chain carries TRBV28 and TRBJ1-5; D call uncertain. Trimming removed 6 bases from V and 5 bases from J, with 14 bases in between. The CDR3 extends over 14 amino acids. CDR1 and CDR2 (germline): MDHEN, SYDVKM. DNA for the CDR3: TGTGCCAGCAGAAATTACGGGGTCGATCAGCCCCAGCATTTT. Protein: CASRNYGVDQPQHF.

The rearrangement joins TRBV4-2 to TRBJ1-1; D perhaps matches TRBD1 (6 bases). V dropped 0 bases and J dropped 8 bases, with 22 bases sitting between them. This CDR3 comprises 17 residues. Germline CDR1 is LGHNA and CDR2 is YNFKEQ. The CDR3 nucleotides are TGTGCCAGCAGCCAAGATGGGCATAGGTGGGACACCGGGGAAGCTTTCTTT. This gives the protein CASSQDGHRWDTGEAFF.

The J gene is TRBJ1-1, the V gene TRBV19; a weak D match, TRBD1 (5 bases). The CDR3 totals 19 residues. CDR1 LNHDA and CDR2 SQIVND come from the germline V gene (reference sequence). Trimming pared 10 bases from V and 1 base from J, leaving 31 bases between. The CDR3 sequence: CATRPTDPRAFLKNTEAFF. In nucleotides, the CDR3 is TGTGCCACCCGACCGACAGACCCAAGAGCTTTCCTAAAGAACACTGAAGCTTTCTTT.

As concerns this clone: Other DNA sequences in this specimen translate into the identical CDR3. The chain employs TRBV28 and TRBJ1-1, with D possibly being TRBD1 (5 bases). Trimming removed 2 bases from V and 1 base from J, with 8 bases in between. The CDR3 runs 14 residues. Per the germline V gene, CDR1 is MDHEN and CDR2 is SYDVKM. CDR3 protein: CASSLRGGNTEAFF. In DNA, the CDR3 is TGTGCCAGCAGTTTAAGGGGCGGGAACACTGAAGCTTTCTTT.

V and J are TRBV5-6 and TRBJ2-7, with D perhaps TRBD1 (6 bases). The CDR3 sequence is 13 residues long. V was trimmed by 5 bases and J by 2 bases, leaving 11 bases between them. In germline, CDR1 is SGHDT, CDR2 YYEEEE. CDR3 bases: TGTGCCAGCAGGGTGACAGGCACCTACGAGCAGTACTTC. It translates to CASRVTGTYEQYF.

This chain links TRBV7-9 with TRBJ2-5; TRBD2 aligns across 14 bases. The V gene end was trimmed by 5 bases and the J gene end by 7 bases; junction bases not matched to a gene: 6. This CDR3 is 15 amino acids long. Germline assignment: CDR1 SEHNR and CDR2 FQNEAQ (reference sequence). For the CDR3, the DNA is TGTGCCAGCAGCGAGGGACTAGCGGGAGTGGTGACCCAGTACTTC. Translating gives CASSEGLAGVVTQYF.

The chain carries TRBV14 and TRBJ1-1; 7 bases align to TRBD1. With 4 bases clipped from V and 1 base from J, the junction kept 3 bases outside the gene matches. CDR1 is SGHDN and CDR2 is FVKESK in the germline V gene. This CDR3 region has 14 residues. CDR3 residues: CASSRDRRNTEAFF. The CDR3 DNA reads as TGTGCCAGCAGCCGGGACAGACGGAACACTGAAGCTTTCTTT. The complete variable domain, with remaining parts taken from reference TRBV14 and TRBJ1-1, reads EAGVTQFPSHSVIEKGQTVTLRCDPISGHDNLYWYRRVMGKEIKFLLHFVKESKQDESGMPNNRFLAERTGGTYSTLKVQPAELEDSGVYFCASSRDRRNTEAFFGQGTRLTVV.

The chain couples TRBV30 to TRBJ1-3, with no clear D. Germline V gene lookup returns CDR1 GTSNPN and CDR2 SVGIG (reference sequence). The CDR3 has 15 residues. Deletions cut 0 bases from V and 0 bases from J, with 9 bases between. The CDR3 reads CAWSVVGGSGNTIYF. The CDR3 region has the DNA TGTGCCTGGAGTGTGGTTGGCGGCTCTGGAAACACCATATATTTT.

The J gene is TRBJ2-7, the V gene TRBV21-1; no check of the table's D call, TRBD2, against the DNA was made. TRBV21-1 is tagged as a pseudogene. This CDR3 has 15 residues. CDR3 region: CASSKEALLPYEQYF. The CDR3 DNA is TGTGCCAGCAGCAAAGAAGCACTGCTCCCCTACGAGCAGTACTTC.

This clone has only one observation. The V gene is TRBV21-1, the J gene TRBJ1-2; the D call of TRBD1 is as the table states it, not checked on the DNA. TRBV21-1 represents a pseudogene. The CDR3 extends over 13 amino acids. The CDR3: CARRDRESYGYTF. CDR3 bases: TGTGCCAGGAGGGACAGAGAGAGTTATGGCTACACCTTC.

The chain has TRBV10-3 and TRBJ1-2; weak D call: TRBD1 (5 bases). Germline values: CDR1 ENHRY, CDR2 SYGVKD. This CDR3 region has 14 residues. V was clipped by 3 bases and J by 1 base, with 9 bases between them. In DNA, the CDR3 is TGTGCCATCAGTGACGGGCAGGGTAACTATGGCTACACCTTC. This sequence encodes CAISDGQGNYGYTF.

This clone was seen once. The rearrangement links TRBV11-2 to TRBJ1-1, with D perhaps TRBD1 (6 bases). Germline lookup yields CDR1 SGHAT and CDR2 FQNNGV. Trimming left V 5 bases short and J 0 bases short, with 13 bases between. The CDR3 runs 15 residues. Here the CDR3 DNA reads TGTGCCAGCAGCCTCTCCAGGGGATTGAACACTGAAGCTTTCTTT. This translates into CASSLSRGLNTEAFF.

This chain connects TRBV11-2 to TRBJ2-4, with 8 bases fitting TRBD2. CDR1 and CDR2 (germline): SGHAT, FQNNGV. J was trimmed by 1 base and V by 0 bases; bases with no gene match: 11. The CDR3 has 19 residues. The DNA of the CDR3 is TGTGCCAGCAGCTTAGATGGTGCGGGACTAGTGTCGGCCAAAAACATTCAGTACTTC. Its translation is CASSLDGAGLVSAKNIQYF.

The chain uses TRBV5-6 and TRBJ2-7, with a possible D match to TRBD2 (6 bases). V was clipped by 0 bases and J by 5 bases, with 15 bases between them. Germline V gene sequence: CDR1 SGHDT, CDR2 YYEEEE. This CDR3 is 15 amino acids long. CDR3 nucleotide sequence: TGTGCCAGCAGCTTGGGTGGGGGGTCGGCCGACGAGCAGTACTTC. This codes for CASSLGGGSADEQYF.

The chain carries TRBV18 and TRBJ2-3, with TRBD1 identical over 7 bases. Trimming cost V 3 bases and J 1 base; bases outside gene matches: 7. The CDR3 runs to 16 residues. The V gene's germline CDR1 is KGHSH and CDR2 LQKENI. Here the CDR3 reads CASSPWTGSGTDTQYF. The DNA of the CDR3 is TGTGCCAGCTCACCCTGGACAGGATCAGGCACAGATACGCAGTATTTT.

The chain is built from TRBV5-6 and TRBJ2-7; D possibly corresponds to TRBD2 (5 bases). V lost 1 base and J 2 bases, leaving 13 bases between the germline ends. Per the germline V gene, CDR1 is SGHDT and CDR2 is YYEEEE. The CDR3 spans 15 residues. The CDR3 DNA reads as TGTGCCAGCAGCTTGTATTCCCGGGAAGCCTACGAGCAGTACTTC. It is translated as CASSLYSREAYEQYF. Supplemented by reference TRBV5-6 and TRBJ2-7, the full variable domain reads DAGVTQSPTHLIKTRGQQVTLRCSPKSGHDTVSWYQQALGQGPQFIFQYYEEEERQRGNFPDRFSGHQFPNYSSELNVNALLLGDSALYLCASSLYSREAYEQYFGPGTRLTVT.

V and J are TRBV4-1 and TRBJ2-7; D gene uncertain. The CDR3 has 14 amino acids. V was clipped by 0 bases and J by 6 bases, with 12 bases between them. The germline gives CDR1 MGHRA, CDR2 YSYEKL. The CDR3 nucleotides are TGCGCCAGCAGCCAAGATTCGGCTAGAGCCGAGCAGTACTTC. Translated: CASSQDSARAEQYF.

This clone was found a few times. The chain joins TRBV6-5 to TRBJ2-6, with 8 bases that match TRBD1. In germline, CDR1 is MNHEY, CDR2 SVGAGI. CDR3 size: 15 residues. The V segment lost 5 bases and the J segment 2 bases; nucleotides outside the gene matches: 2. The DNA of the CDR3 is TGTGCCAGCAGTCCGGACAGGGCTGGGGCCAACGTCCTGACTTTC. Amino acid sequence: CASSPDRAGANVLTF.